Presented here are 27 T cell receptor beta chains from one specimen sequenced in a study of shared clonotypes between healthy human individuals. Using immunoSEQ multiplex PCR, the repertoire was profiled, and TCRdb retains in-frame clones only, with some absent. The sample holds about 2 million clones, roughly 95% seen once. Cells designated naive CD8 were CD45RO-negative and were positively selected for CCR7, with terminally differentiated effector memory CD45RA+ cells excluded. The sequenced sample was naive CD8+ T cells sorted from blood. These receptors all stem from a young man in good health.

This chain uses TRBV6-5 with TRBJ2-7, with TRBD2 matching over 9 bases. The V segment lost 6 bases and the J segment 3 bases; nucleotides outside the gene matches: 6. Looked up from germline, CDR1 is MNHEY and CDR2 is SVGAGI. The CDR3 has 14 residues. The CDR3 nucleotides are TGTGCCAGCAGATGGCGGGAGGGCCTCTACGAGCAGTACTTC. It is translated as CASRWREGLYEQYF.

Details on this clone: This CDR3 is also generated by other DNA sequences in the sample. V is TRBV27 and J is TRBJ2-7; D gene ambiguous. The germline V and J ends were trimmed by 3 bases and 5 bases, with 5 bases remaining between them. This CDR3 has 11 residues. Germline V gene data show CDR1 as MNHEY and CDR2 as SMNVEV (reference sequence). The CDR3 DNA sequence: TGTGCCAGCAGTTTCGGCCACGAGCAGTACTTC. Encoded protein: CASSFGHEQYF.

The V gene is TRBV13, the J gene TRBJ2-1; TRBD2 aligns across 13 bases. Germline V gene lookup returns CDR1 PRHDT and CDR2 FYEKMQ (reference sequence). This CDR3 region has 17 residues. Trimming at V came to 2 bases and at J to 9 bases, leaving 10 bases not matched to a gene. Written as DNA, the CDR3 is TGTGCCAGCAGCTTATCCCCAGGACTAGCGGGAGAAGGTGAGCAGTTCTTC. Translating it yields CASSLSPGLAGEGEQFF.

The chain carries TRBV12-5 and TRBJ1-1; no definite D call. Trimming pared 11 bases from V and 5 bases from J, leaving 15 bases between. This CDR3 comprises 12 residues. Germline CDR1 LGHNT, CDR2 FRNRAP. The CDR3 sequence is CAGPLRGTEAFF. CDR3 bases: TGTGCTGGGCCCCTACGTGGGACTGAAGCTTTCTTT. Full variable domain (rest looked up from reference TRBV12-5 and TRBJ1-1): DARVTQTPRHKVTEMGQEVTMRCQPILGHNTVFWYRQTMMQGLELLAYFRNRAPLDDSGMPKDRFSAEMPDATLATLKIQPSEPRDSAVYFCAGPLRGTEAFFGQGTRLTVV.

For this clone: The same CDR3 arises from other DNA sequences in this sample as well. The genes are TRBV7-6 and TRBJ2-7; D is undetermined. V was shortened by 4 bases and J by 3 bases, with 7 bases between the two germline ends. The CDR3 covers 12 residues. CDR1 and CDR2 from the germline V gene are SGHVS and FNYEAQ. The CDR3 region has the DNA TGTGCCAGCAGCTCGTCCGGCTACGAGCAGTACTTC. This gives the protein CASSSSGYEQYF.

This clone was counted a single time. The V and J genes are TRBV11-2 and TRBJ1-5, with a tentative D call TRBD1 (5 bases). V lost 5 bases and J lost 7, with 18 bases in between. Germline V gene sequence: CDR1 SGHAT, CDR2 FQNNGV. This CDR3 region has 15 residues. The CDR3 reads CASSPGTAATQPQHF. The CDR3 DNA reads TGTGCCAGCAGCCCGGGGACGGCTGCCACCCAGCCCCAGCATTTT.

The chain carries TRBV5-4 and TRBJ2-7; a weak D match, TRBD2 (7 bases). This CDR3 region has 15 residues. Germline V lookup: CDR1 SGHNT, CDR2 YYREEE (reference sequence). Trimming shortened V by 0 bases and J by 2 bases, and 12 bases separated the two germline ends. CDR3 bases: TGTGCCAGCAGCTTGGTCGGAGGGGGGGCCTACGAGCAGTACTTC. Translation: CASSLVGGGAYEQYF.

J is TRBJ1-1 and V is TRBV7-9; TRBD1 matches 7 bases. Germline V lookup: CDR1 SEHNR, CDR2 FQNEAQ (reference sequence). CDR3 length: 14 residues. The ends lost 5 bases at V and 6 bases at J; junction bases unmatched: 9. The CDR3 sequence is CASSTTGTQSEAFF. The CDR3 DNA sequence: TGTGCCAGCAGCACGACAGGGACCCAATCTGAAGCTTTCTTT.

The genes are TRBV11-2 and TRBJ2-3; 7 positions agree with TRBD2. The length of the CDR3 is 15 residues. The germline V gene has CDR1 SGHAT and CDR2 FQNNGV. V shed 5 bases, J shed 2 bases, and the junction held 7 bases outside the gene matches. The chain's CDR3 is CASSRRGEDTDTQYF. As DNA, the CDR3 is TGTGCCAGCAGCCGACGGGGGGAGGACACAGATACGCAGTATTTT.

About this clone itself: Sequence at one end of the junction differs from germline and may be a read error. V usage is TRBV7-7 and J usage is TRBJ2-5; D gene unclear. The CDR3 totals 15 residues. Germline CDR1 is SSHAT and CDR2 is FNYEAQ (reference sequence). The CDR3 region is CASSQSRMHGETQYF. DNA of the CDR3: TGTGCTAGCAGCCAATCCCGCATGCATGGGGAGACCCAGTACTTC.

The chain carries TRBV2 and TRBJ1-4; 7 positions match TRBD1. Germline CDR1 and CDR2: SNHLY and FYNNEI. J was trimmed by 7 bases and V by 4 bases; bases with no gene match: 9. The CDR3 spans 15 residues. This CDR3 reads CASSGQQGPIEKLFF. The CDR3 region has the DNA TGTGCCAGCAGTGGACAACAGGGGCCAATTGAAAAACTGTTTTTT.

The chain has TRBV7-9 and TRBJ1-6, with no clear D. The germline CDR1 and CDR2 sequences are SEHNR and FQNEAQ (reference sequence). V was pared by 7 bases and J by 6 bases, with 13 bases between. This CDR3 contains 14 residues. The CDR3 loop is CASTLEHLNSPLHF. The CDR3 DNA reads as TGTGCCAGCACCCTCGAACACCTTAATTCACCCCTCCACTTT.

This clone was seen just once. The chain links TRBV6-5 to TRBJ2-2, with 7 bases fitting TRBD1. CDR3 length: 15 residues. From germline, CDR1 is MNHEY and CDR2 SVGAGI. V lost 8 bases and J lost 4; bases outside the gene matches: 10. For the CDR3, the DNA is TGTGCCAGCTCCCGACACAGGGGCTCCACCGGGGAGCTGTTTTTT. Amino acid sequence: CASSRHRGSTGELFF.

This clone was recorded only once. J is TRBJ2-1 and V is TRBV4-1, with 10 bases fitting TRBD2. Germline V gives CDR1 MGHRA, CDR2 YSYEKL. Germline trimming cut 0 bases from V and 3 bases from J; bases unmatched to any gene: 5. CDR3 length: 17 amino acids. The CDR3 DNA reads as TGCGCCAGCAGCCAAGATGGGAGCGGGGGGGTCTACAATGAGCAGTTCTTC. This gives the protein CASSQDGSGGVYNEQFF.

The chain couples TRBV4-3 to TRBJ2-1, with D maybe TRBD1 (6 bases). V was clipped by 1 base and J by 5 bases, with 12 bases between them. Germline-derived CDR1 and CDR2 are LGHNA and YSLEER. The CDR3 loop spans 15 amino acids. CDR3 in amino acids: CASSQGQGWHNEQFF. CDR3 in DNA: TGCGCCAGCAGCCAAGGGCAGGGGTGGCACAATGAGCAGTTCTTC.

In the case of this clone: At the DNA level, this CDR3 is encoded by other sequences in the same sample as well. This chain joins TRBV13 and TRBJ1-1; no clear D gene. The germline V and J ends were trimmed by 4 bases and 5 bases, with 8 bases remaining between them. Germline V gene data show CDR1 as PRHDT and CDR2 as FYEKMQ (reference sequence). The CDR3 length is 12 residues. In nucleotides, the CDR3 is TGTGCCAGCAGCTCAGGCGGTACTGAAGCTTTCTTT. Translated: CASSSGGTEAFF. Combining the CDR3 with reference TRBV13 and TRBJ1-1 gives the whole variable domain AAGVIQSPRHLIKEKRETATLKCYPIPRHDTVYWYQQGPGQDPQFLISFYEKMQSDKGSIPDRFSAQQFSDYHSELNMSSLELGDSALYFCASSSGGTEAFFGQGTRLTVV.

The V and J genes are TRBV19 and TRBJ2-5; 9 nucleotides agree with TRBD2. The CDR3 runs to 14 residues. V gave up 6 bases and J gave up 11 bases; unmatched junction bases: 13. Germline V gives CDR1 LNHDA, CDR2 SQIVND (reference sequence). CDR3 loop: CASSTLSGTSNQYF. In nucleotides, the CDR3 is TGTGCCAGTAGCACTTTATCCGGGACTAGCAATCAGTACTTC.

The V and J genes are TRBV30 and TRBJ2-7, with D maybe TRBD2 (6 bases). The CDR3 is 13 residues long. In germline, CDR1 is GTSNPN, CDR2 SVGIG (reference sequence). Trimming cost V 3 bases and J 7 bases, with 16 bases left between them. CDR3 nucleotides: TGTGCCTGGAGCTATGCGGGGCGTGAGGAGCAGTACTTC. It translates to CAWSYAGREEQYF.

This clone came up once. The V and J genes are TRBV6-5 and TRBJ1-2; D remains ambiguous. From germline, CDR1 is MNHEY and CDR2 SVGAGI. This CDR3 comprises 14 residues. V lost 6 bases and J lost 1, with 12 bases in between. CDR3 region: CASRTDGINYGYTF. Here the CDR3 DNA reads TGTGCCAGCAGAACGGACGGGATTAACTATGGCTACACCTTC.

CDR3 bases: TGCGCCAGCAGCCCGCGGGTTGACACCGGGGAGCTGTTTTTT. Translated, it gives CASSPRVDTGELFF. The chain employs TRBV4-1 and TRBJ2-2; a weak D match, TRBD2 (5 bases). The germline V gene encodes CDR1 MGHRA and CDR2 YSYEKL. With 4 bases removed from V and 3 bases from J, the gap between germline ends came to 9 bases. This CDR3 region has 14 residues.

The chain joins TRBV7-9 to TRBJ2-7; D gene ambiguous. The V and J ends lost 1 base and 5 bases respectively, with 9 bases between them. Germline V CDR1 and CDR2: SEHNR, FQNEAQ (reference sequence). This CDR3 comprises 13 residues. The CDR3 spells CASSLESVNEQYF. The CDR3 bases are TGTGCCAGCAGCTTAGAATCCGTGAACGAGCAGTACTTC.

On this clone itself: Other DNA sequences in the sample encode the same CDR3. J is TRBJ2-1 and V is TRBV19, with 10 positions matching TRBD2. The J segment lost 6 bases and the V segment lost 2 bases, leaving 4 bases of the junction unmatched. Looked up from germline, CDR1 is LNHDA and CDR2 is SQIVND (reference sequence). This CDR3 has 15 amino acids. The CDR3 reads CASSILAGEGNEQFF. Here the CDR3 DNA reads TGTGCCAGTAGTATACTAGCGGGGGAAGGCAATGAGCAGTTCTTC.

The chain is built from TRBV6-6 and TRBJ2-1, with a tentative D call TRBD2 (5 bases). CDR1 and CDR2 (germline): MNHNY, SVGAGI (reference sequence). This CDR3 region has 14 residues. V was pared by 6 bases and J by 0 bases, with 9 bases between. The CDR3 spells CASRDLDSYNEQFF. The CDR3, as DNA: TGTGCCAGCAGGGACTTGGACTCCTACAATGAGCAGTTCTTC.

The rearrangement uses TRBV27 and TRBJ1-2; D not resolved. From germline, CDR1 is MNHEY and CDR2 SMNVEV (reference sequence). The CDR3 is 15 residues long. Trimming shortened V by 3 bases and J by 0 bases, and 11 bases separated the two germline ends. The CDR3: CASSFGQPANYGYTF. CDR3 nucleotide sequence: TGTGCCAGCAGTTTCGGCCAGCCGGCTAACTATGGCTACACCTTC.

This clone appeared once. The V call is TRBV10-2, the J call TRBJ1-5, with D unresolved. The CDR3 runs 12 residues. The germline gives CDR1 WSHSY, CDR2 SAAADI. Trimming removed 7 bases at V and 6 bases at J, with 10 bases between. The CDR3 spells CASKSGSQPQHF. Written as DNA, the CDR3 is TGCGCCAGCAAATCGGGGTCTCAGCCCCAGCATTTT.

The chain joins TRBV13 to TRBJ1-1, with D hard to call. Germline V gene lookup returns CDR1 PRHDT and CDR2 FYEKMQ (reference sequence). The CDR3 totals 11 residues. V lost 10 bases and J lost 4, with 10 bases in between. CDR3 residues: CATGTVTEAFF. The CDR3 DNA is TGTGCCACTGGCACGGTCACTGAAGCTTTCTTT.

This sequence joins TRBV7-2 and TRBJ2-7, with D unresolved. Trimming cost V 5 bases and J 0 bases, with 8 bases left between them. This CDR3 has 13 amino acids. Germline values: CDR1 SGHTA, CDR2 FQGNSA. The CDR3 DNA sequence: TGTGCCAGCAGCGTTGTTCCCTCCTACGAGCAGTACTTC. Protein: CASSVVPSYEQYF. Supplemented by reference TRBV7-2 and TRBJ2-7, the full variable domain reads GAGVSQSPSNKVTEKGKDVELRCDPISGHTALYWYRQSLGQGLEFLIYFQGNSAPDKSGLPSDRFSAERTGGSVSTLTIQRTQQEDSAVYLCASSVVPSYEQYFGPGTRLTVT.